Following are 2 T cell receptor beta chains from one sample sequenced in a study of vaccination and CD4 T cells after COVID-19. Treatment of the sample: approximately 9-day PBMC culture with coronavirus spike peptide pools or control peptides (ViraFEST assay). Once obtained from cultured CD4+ T cells, the DNA was sequenced using the Oncomine TCR Beta short-read assay. MiXCR, applied by TCRdb to the PCR reads, yields one record per CDR3 protein. The sample records 15,000 to 20,000 distinct CDR3 sequences, around 50% being singletons. Antigen specificity for these receptors is unknown. Sequenced input: CD4+ T cells from blood, cultured in vitro. These receptors originate from a human donor who had recovered from COVID-19.

As DNA, the CDR3 is TGTGCCAGCAGCCCCCAAGGGACCGCAAACGAAAAACTGTTTTTT. Protein sequence: CASSPQGTANEKLFF. This chain links TRBV7-8 with TRBJ1-4, with D perhaps TRBD1 (5 bases). The ends were cut back, 5 bases at V and 8 bases at J, with 18 bases in the middle. This CDR3 comprises 15 residues. Germline V lookup: CDR1 SGHVS, CDR2 FQNEAQ.

The gene calls are TRBV7-9 and TRBJ2-2, with D perhaps TRBD2 (5 bases). Per germline, CDR1 SEHNR and CDR2 FQNEAQ (reference sequence). The CDR3 is 15 amino acids. V was cut by 5 bases and J by 5 bases, with 15 bases left in between. The CDR3 is CASSPTGSRTGELFF. In DNA form, the CDR3 reads TGTGCCAGCAGCCCTACGGGGAGTCGAACCGGGGAGCTGTTTTTT.